These T cell receptor beta chains were read from a single sample in a study of immune evolution from preneoplasia to lung adenocarcinoma. Data came from immunoSEQ multiplex PCR; TCRdb stores just in-frame clones and leaves some out. The sample carries about 4,000 clones, roughly three quarters recorded once. Sequencing was performed on FFPE invasive lung adenocarcinoma tissue. The receptors stem from a person aged 70 to 85 with invasive lung adenocarcinoma. Some clones in this sample may be carry-over from other donors' samples. Both conserved end residues are part of each CDR3. The order of the fields is J gene, D gene, V gene, clone size, CDR3 protein, CDR3 DNA. D genes are given only for firm matches. Size tells how often a clone was seen (once, few, many) or the class of an expanded clone, and some rows leave it out.

TRBJ1-3,.,TRBV7-9,large,CASTRGDSGNTIYF,TGTGCCAGCACCCGCGGGGACTCTGGAAACACCATATATTTT
TRBJ2-7,TRBD1,TRBV28,few,CASRLDRASSYEQYF,TGTGCCAGCAGACTCGACAGGGCGAGCTCCTACGAGCAGTACTTC
TRBJ2-1,.,TRBV12-5,few,CASLSGFNNEQFF,TGTGCTAGTCTAAGCGGGTTCAACAATGAGCAGTTCTTC
TRBJ2-7,.,TRBV7-6,.,CASSGRPQSTYEQYF,TGTGCCAGCAGCGGGCGGCCTCAAAGCACCTACGAGCAGTACTTC
TRBJ2-7,TRBD2,TRBV7-3,.,CASSSSGLAGFSYEQYF,TGTGCCAGCAGCTCCTCTGGGCTAGCGGGCTTCTCCTACGAGCAGTACTTC
TRBJ2-2,TRBD1,TRBV5-1,.,CASSLAAQGAGELFF,TGCGCCAGCAGCTTGGCCGCACAGGGGGCCGGGGAGCTGTTTTTT
TRBJ1-2,.,TRBV6-1,.,CASSVLQQDGYTF,TGTGCCAGCAGTGTATTACAGCAGGATGGCTACACCTTC
TRBJ1-3,TRBD1,TRBV5-1,.,CASSLAPGTGTTGNTIYF,TGCGCCAGCAGCTTGGCCCCCGGGACAGGGACGACTGGAAACACCATATATTTT
TRBJ1-4,TRBD1,TRBV7-9,once,CASSTSGTALGEKLFF,TGTGCCAGCAGCACCTCCGGGACAGCACTCGGGGAAAAACTGTTTTTT
TRBJ2-7,.,TRBV7-9,.,CASSFGPQRYEQYF,TGTGCCAGCAGCTTTGGACCCCAGCGTTACGAGCAGTACTTC
TRBJ2-5,TRBD2,TRBV11-2,.,CASSPPGQLAGRETQYF,TGTGCCAGCAGCCCGCCCGGGCAGCTAGCGGGCCGGGAGACCCAGTACTTC
TRBJ2-5,.,TRBV6-6,.,CASSYSSLVQETQYF,TGTGCCAGCAGTTACTCGTCTCTAGTCCAAGAGACCCAGTACTTC
TRBJ2-1,.,TRBV7-3,.,CASSFLGFGPGDEQFF,TGTGCCAGCAGCTTTCTGGGGTTCGGCCCAGGGGATGAGCAGTTCTTC
TRBJ2-7,.,TRBV5-1,.,CASTIGGAGWEQYF,TGCGCCAGCACCATCGGCGGGGCAGGTTGGGAGCAGTACTTC
TRBJ2-7,.,TRBV29-1,.,CGEIGDCRARSYEQYF,TGCGGAGAAATAGGAGACTGTAGGGCCCGCAGCTACGAGCAGTACTTC
TRBJ1-1,.,TRBV5-6,.,CASSLGPGAQGTEAFF,TGTGCCAGCAGCTTGGGTCCGGGGGCGCAGGGCACTGAAGCTTTCTTT
TRBJ2-7,TRBD2,TRBV7-3,.,CASSQTSGSWDEQYF,TGTGCCAGCAGCCAAACTAGCGGGAGCTGGGACGAGCAGTACTTC
TRBJ2-5,.,TRBV2,.,CASSFQETQYF,TGTGCCAGCAGTTTTCAAGAGACCCAGTACTTC
TRBJ1-3,TRBD1,TRBV9,.,CASSTTGQATSGNTIYF,TGTGCCAGCAGCACAACGGGACAGGCAACCTCTGGAAACACCATATATTTT
TRBJ2-7,.,TRBV9,.,CASSVEGSYYEQYF,TGTGCCAGCAGCGTAGAGGGCAGTTACTACGAGCAGTACTTC
TRBJ2-3,.,TRBV10-3,.,CAISAGLGVFDTQYF,TGTGCCATCAGTGCCGGGCTGGGAGTTTTTGATACGCAGTATTTT
TRBJ2-3,TRBD2,TRBV29-1,.,CSALPLAGGSTDTQYF,TGCAGCGCCCTCCCACTAGCGGGAGGGAGCACAGATACGCAGTATTTT
TRBJ1-1,TRBD1,TRBV9,.,CASSPRTGPGSEAFF,TGTGCCAGCAGCCCCCGGACAGGGCCCGGCTCTGAAGCTTTCTTT
TRBJ2-3,.,TRBV6-6,once,CASRAGGTDTQYF,TGTGCCAGCAGAGCAGGGGGCACAGATACGCAGTATTTT
TRBJ1-1,TRBD1,TRBV11-2,.,CASSLHGTEATEAFF,TGTGCCAGCAGCCTGCACGGGACAGAGGCGACTGAAGCTTTCTTT
TRBJ2-2,TRBD1,TRBV19,.,CASTLGQVAGELFF,TGTGCCAGTACCCTGGGACAGGTCGCGGGGGAGCTGTTTTTT
TRBJ2-1,TRBD2,TRBV7-9,.,CASSHPPGLAGRSYNEQFF,TGTGCCAGCAGCCACCCGCCGGGACTAGCGGGAAGGTCCTACAATGAGCAGTTCTTC
TRBJ2-5,.,TRBV11-2,.,CASSPNRGGKREQYF,TGTGCCAGCAGCCCAAATAGGGGGGGCAAAAGGGAGCAGTACTTC
TRBJ1-4,.,TRBV29-1,.,CSVEQGSNEKLFF,TGCAGCGTTGAGCAGGGGTCTAATGAAAAACTGTTTTTT
TRBJ2-3,.,TRBV28,few,CASSLGSRQTDTQYF,TGTGCCAGCAGTTTGGGGAGCCGACAAACAGATACGCAGTATTTT
TRBJ2-3,.,TRBV5-4,.,CASSFSGSTDTQYF,TGTGCCAGCAGCTTCTCCGGGAGCACAGATACGCAGTATTTT
TRBJ1-1,TRBD1,TRBV11-3,.,CASRQGVGNTEAFF,TGTGCCAGCCGACAGGGAGTGGGGAACACTGAAGCTTTCTTT
TRBJ2-7,.,TRBV28,few,CASSLNPSEQYF,TGTGCCAGCAGTTTAAACCCCAGCGAGCAGTACTTC
TRBJ2-1,.,TRBV9,.,CASSVARNPQAANNEQFF,TGTGCCAGCAGCGTAGCTCGGAACCCCCAGGCGGCTAACAATGAGCAGTTCTTC
TRBJ1-5,.,TRBV7-9,.,CASSLQGYDQPQHF,TGTGCCAGCAGCTTACAGGGTTACGATCAGCCCCAGCATTTT
TRBJ2-7,TRBD2,TRBV9,.,CASSVEASGMYEQYF,TGTGCCAGCAGCGTAGAGGCTAGCGGGATGTACGAGCAGTACTTC
TRBJ1-6,.,TRBV5-4,.,CASSLGGSWNSPLHF,TGTGCCAGCAGCTTAGGAGGGTCATGGAATTCACCCCTCCACTTT
TRBJ1-4,.,TRBV7-2,.,CASSLSQATNEKLFF,TGTGCCAGCAGCTTAAGTCAGGCTACCAATGAAAAACTGTTTTTT
TRBJ1-6,.,TRBV6-5,.,CASSGARGNSPLHF,TGTGCCAGCAGTGGAGCCAGGGGTAATTCACCCCTCCACTTT
TRBJ2-1,TRBD2,TRBV11-3,.,CASSLSLGLAGGNEQFF,TGTGCCAGCAGCTTATCCCTAGGACTAGCGGGAGGAAATGAGCAGTTCTTC
TRBJ2-7,.,TRBV6-6,.,CATSGTHYEQYF,TGTGCCACCTCAGGGACTCACTACGAGCAGTACTTC
TRBJ2-3,.,TRBV6-4,few,CASSDSWGGTDTQYF,TGTGCCAGCAGTGACTCCTGGGGCGGCACAGATACGCAGTATTTT
TRBJ2-3,TRBD2,TRBV9,.,CASSVGAGATDTQYF,TGTGCCAGCAGCGTAGGGGCGGGAGCCACAGATACGCAGTATTTT
TRBJ2-7,.,TRBV10-3,.,CAISESTQAYEQYF,TGTGCCATCAGTGAGTCAACCCAAGCCTACGAGCAGTACTTC
TRBJ1-2,.,TRBV11-3,few,CASSFQGYGYTF,TGTGCCAGCAGCTTCCAGGGGTATGGCTACACCTTC
TRBJ2-7,.,TRBV2,.,CASRRDSQGEQYF,TGTGCCAGCAGGCGGGACTCCCAAGGGGAGCAGTACTTC
TRBJ2-5,.,TRBV11-2,.,CASSLVAAQETQYF,TGTGCCAGCAGCTTAGTGGCGGCACAAGAGACCCAGTACTTC